These 22 T cell receptor beta chains were sequenced from one sample in a study of cytomegalovirus exposure and HLA in healthy donors. PCR primers comprised 60 Vbeta and 13 Jbeta primers. Method: immunoSEQ multiplex PCR; TCRdb's copy keeps in-frame clones and lacks some. The top ten hold just under 1% of the sample, which has 150,000 to 200,000 clones, 75% to 80% seen once. The specimen sequenced was PBMCs. The receptors stem from a woman aged 45-60 years in good health and CMV-seropositive.

The rearrangement uses TRBV4-1 and TRBJ2-5, with D unresolved. V was shortened by 0 bases and J by 4 bases, with 6 bases between the two germline ends. This CDR3 region has 13 residues. Looked up from germline, CDR1 is MGHRA and CDR2 is YSYEKL. The CDR3 DNA follows: TGCGCCAGCAGCCAAGATCCCTTAGAGACCCAGTACTTC. Encoded protein: CASSQDPLETQYF.

V gene TRBV7-8 combines with J gene TRBJ2-7; 7 nucleotides agree with TRBD1. The ends lost 4 bases at V and 4 bases at J; junction bases unmatched: 10. Looked up from germline, CDR1 is SGHVS and CDR2 is FQNEAQ. This CDR3 has 15 residues. In DNA, the CDR3 is TGTGCCAGCAGCTGGACGGACAGGCCGCCTTACGAGCAGTACTTC. It codes for CASSWTDRPPYEQYF.

The chain has TRBV13 and TRBJ2-5, with TRBD2 matching over 16 bases. Germline CDR1 reads PRHDT; CDR2 reads FYEKMQ (reference sequence). Trimming at V came to 4 bases and at J to 0 bases, leaving 2 bases not matched to a gene. The CDR3 has 17 residues. The CDR3 region has the DNA TGTGCCAGCAGCTCGGGACTAGCGGGGGGGCACCAAGAGACCCAGTACTTC. As protein: CASSSGLAGGHQETQYF. Complete variable domain (other parts from reference TRBV13 and TRBJ2-5): AAGVIQSPRHLIKEKRETATLKCYPIPRHDTVYWYQQGPGQDPQFLISFYEKMQSDKGSIPDRFSAQQFSDYHSELNMSSLELGDSALYFCASSSGLAGGHQETQYFGPGTRLLVL.

The rearrangement uses TRBV5-1 and TRBJ1-4; tentatively, D is TRBD1 (6 bases). The CDR3 extends over 16 amino acids. Germline V CDR1 and CDR2: SGHRS, YFSETQ. Trimming removed 4 bases at V and 0 bases at J, with 13 bases between. The CDR3, as DNA: TGCGCCAGCAGCGTACAGGGAAGCACAACTAATGAAAAACTGTTTTTT. Its translation is CASSVQGSTTNEKLFF.

The chain uses TRBV28 and TRBJ1-2; D uncertain. The germline V and J ends were trimmed by 2 bases and 4 bases, with 11 bases remaining between them. In germline, CDR1 is MDHEN, CDR2 SYDVKM. The CDR3 is 14 residues long. CDR3: CASSLSQATYGYTF. CDR3 coding DNA: TGTGCCAGCAGTTTAAGTCAGGCGACCTATGGCTACACCTTC.

The V call is TRBV18, the J call TRBJ1-1; D is undetermined. This CDR3 is 11 amino acids long. CDR1 and CDR2 from the germline V gene are KGHSH and LQKENI. The V end was cut by 6 bases, the J end by 5 bases, with 7 bases between. The CDR3 spells CASSKETEAFF. The DNA for the CDR3 is TGTGCCAGCTCCAAAGAGACTGAAGCTTTCTTT.

The CDR3 DNA follows: TGTGCCAGCAGCCCTCTCGGGGGACCCTACGAGCAGTACTTC. This sequence encodes CASSPLGGPYEQYF. V is TRBV11-2 and J is TRBJ2-7; D perhaps matches TRBD2 (6 bases). This CDR3 comprises 14 residues. The germline gives CDR1 SGHAT, CDR2 FQNNGV. V lost 5 bases, J lost 2 bases, and 13 bases lay in between. Complete variable domain (other parts from reference TRBV11-2 and TRBJ2-7): EAGVAQSPRYKIIEKRQSVAFWCNPISGHATLYWYQQILGQGPKLLIQFQNNGVVDDSQLPKDRFSAERLKGVDSTLKIQPAKLEDSAVYLCASSPLGGPYEQYFGPGTRLTVT.

The chain carries TRBV2 and TRBJ2-7; tentatively, D is TRBD1 (5 bases). The CDR3 consists of 15 residues. CDR1 is SNHLY, CDR2 FYNNEI, per germline. V was cut by 2 bases and J by 6 bases, with 17 bases left in between. For the CDR3, the DNA is TGTGCCAGCAGTGAAAGGGTGCAGGGCCAGGGCGAGCAGTACTTC. Translation: CASSERVQGQGEQYF.

This chain links TRBV30 with TRBJ1-2; D not resolved. Germline CDR1 reads GTSNPN; CDR2 reads SVGIG (reference sequence). The CDR3 runs 12 residues. Deletions cut 0 bases from V and 5 bases from J, with 7 bases between. The CDR3: CAWSVTVYGYTF. The CDR3 bases are TGTGCCTGGAGTGTGACTGTTTATGGCTACACCTTC. Using reference TRBV30 and TRBJ1-2 for the parts outside the CDR3, the full variable domain is SQTIHQWPATLVQPVGSPLSLECTVEGTSNPNLYWYRQAAGRGLQLLFYSVGIGQISSEVPQNLSASRPQDRQFILSSKKLLLSDSGFYLCAWSVTVYGYTFGSGTRLTVV.

This clone was detected ten times or more. J is TRBJ1-5 and V is TRBV28; the match to TRBD1 covers 7 bases. Germline V gene data show CDR1 as MDHEN and CDR2 as SYDVKM. The V segment lost 7 bases and the J segment 0 bases; nucleotides outside the gene matches: 6. The CDR3 is made up of 15 amino acids. Here the CDR3 DNA reads TGTGCCAGCACCGATGGGACAGATAGCAATCAGCCCCAGCATTTT. Translated, it gives CASTDGTDSNQPQHF. The variable domain in full, completed from reference TRBV28 and TRBJ1-5, reads DVKVTQSSRYLVKRTGEKVFLECVQDMDHENMFWYRQDPGLGLRLIYFSYDVKMKEKGDIPEGYSVSREKKERFSLILESASTNQTSMYLCASTDGTDSNQPQHFGDGTRLSIL.

The chain combines TRBV6-1 with TRBJ2-3; 14 nucleotides line up with TRBD2. The junction had 2 bases not matched to a gene; V was cut back by 5 bases and J by 4 bases. The CDR3 extends over 15 amino acids. The germline gives CDR1 MNHNS, CDR2 SASEGT. CDR3 sequence (DNA): TGTGCCAGCAGTATGGGACTAGCGGGAGCAGATACGCAGTATTTT. It encodes CASSMGLAGADTQYF.

The chain uses TRBV7-9 and TRBJ1-1; the match to TRBD1 covers 7 bases. Germline CDR1 reads SEHNR; CDR2 reads FQNEAQ (reference sequence). V lost 4 bases, J lost 1 base, and 6 bases stayed unmatched. The CDR3 has 15 residues. The CDR3 loop reads CASSYHRDRNTEAFF. CDR3 coding DNA: TGTGCCAGCAGCTACCACCGGGACAGGAACACTGAAGCTTTCTTT.

V is TRBV18 and J is TRBJ2-5; 10 bases agree with TRBD2. Germline V CDR1 and CDR2: KGHSH, LQKENI. Germline trimming cut 3 bases from V and 5 bases from J; bases unmatched to any gene: 9. The CDR3 has 16 amino acids. In nucleotides, the CDR3 is TGTGCCAGCTCACCTGACATAGCGGGGGGCCGGGAGACCCAGTACTTC. This sequence encodes CASSPDIAGGRETQYF.

This chain connects TRBV2 to TRBJ1-2; D is possibly TRBD1 (5 bases). The CDR3 consists of 15 residues. Germline V gives CDR1 SNHLY, CDR2 FYNNEI. V lost 6 bases and J lost 11, with 25 bases in between. The CDR3 DNA reads as TGTGCCAGCAGCCTTGCCCAGGACACGCCGATCGGTTACACCTTC. This gives the protein CASSLAQDTPIGYTF.

The chain is built from TRBV2 and TRBJ1-5, with TRBD1 matching over 8 bases. The junction had 8 bases not matched to a gene; V was cut back by 5 bases and J by 11 bases. The CDR3 extends over 13 amino acids. In germline, CDR1 is SNHLY, CDR2 FYNNEI. CDR3 nucleotides: TGTGCCAGCAGTACAGAAACAGGGGGATCCCAGCATTTT. This gives the protein CASSTETGGSQHF. The variable domain in full, with the rest retrieved from reference TRBV2 and TRBJ1-5, is EPEVTQTPSHQVTQMGQEVILRCVPISNHLYFYWYRQILGQKVEFLVSFYNNEISEKSEIFDDQFSVERPDGSNFTLKIRSTKLEDSAMYFCASSTETGGSQHFGDGTRLSIL.

The chain recombines TRBV7-9 with TRBJ2-7; D remains ambiguous. The CDR3 contains 11 residues. Per germline, CDR1 SEHNR and CDR2 FQNEAQ (reference sequence). V lost 3 bases, J lost 5 bases, and 5 bases lay in between. The CDR3 DNA reads as TGTGCCAGCAGCTTGGCTCACGAGCAGTACTTC. Amino acid sequence: CASSLAHEQYF.

In DNA, the CDR3 is TGTGCCAGCAGTTACCGACAGGCGGGCACAGATACGCAGTATTTT. Residues: CASSYRQAGTDTQYF. V and J are TRBV6-5 and TRBJ2-3; tentatively, D is TRBD1 (6 bases). The CDR3 consists of 15 residues. Between the trimmed V and J ends, which lost 2 bases and 1 base, there was a span of 10 bases. Germline V gene lookup returns CDR1 MNHEY and CDR2 SVGAGI.

DNA of the CDR3: TGTGCCAGCAGCGTGGGACTAGCGCATTCAAGCTCCTACAATGAGCAGTTCTTC. As protein: CASSVGLAHSSSYNEQFF. The chain recombines TRBV11-3 with TRBJ2-1, with TRBD2 matching over 10 bases. V shed 5 bases and J 0 bases; nucleotides not matched to a gene: 10. This CDR3 contains 18 residues. Germline CDR1 SGHNT, CDR2 YENEEA.

This clone has just one count. The chain is built from TRBV29-1 and TRBJ1-1; a weak D match, TRBD1 (6 bases). V was cut by 7 bases and J by 0 bases, with 18 bases left in between. The V gene's germline CDR1 is SQVTM and CDR2 ANQGSEA. This CDR3 has 15 residues. The CDR3 loop is CSAATGPGMNTEAFF. The CDR3 bases are TGCAGCGCCGCGACAGGTCCGGGCATGAACACTGAAGCTTTCTTT.

V is TRBV28 and J is TRBJ1-2; no clear D. Germline lookup yields CDR1 MDHEN and CDR2 SYDVKM. Between the trimmed V and J ends, which lost 5 bases and 4 bases, there was a span of 14 bases. The CDR3 is 14 amino acids. The CDR3: CASSVYKPPYGYTF. The CDR3 DNA reads TGTGCCAGCAGTGTATACAAACCCCCCTATGGCTACACCTTC.

The rearrangement uses TRBV15 and TRBJ2-5; D possibly corresponds to TRBD1 (6 bases). The V gene lost 3 bases and the J gene lost 2 bases, with 13 bases spanning the gap. CDR3 length: 15 amino acids. Germline V CDR1 and CDR2: LNHNV, YYDKDF (reference sequence). The CDR3 loop reads CATSRIGQLQETQYF. Written as DNA, the CDR3 is TGTGCCACCAGCAGGATAGGACAGTTACAAGAGACCCAGTACTTC.

This clone turned up a few times. The chain has TRBV4-3 and TRBJ1-5, with D maybe TRBD1 (5 bases). Trimming removed 3 bases from V and 6 bases from J, with 9 bases in between. Germline V lookup: CDR1 LGHNA, CDR2 YSLEER. This CDR3 spans 13 amino acids. The CDR3 DNA sequence: TGCGCCAGCAGCCAGGGGGGTTTTCAGCCCCAGCATTTT. Protein sequence: CASSQGGFQPQHF.